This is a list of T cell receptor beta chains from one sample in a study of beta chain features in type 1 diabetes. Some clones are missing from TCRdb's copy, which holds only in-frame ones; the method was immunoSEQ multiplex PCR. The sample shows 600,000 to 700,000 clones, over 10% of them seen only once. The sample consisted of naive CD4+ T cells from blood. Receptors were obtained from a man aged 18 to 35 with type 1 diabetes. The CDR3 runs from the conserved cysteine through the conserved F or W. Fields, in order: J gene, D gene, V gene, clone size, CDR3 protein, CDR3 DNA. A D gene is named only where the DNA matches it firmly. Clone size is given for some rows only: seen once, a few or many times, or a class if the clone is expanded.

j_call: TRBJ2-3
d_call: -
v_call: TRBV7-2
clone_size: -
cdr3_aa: CASSSVTGANTQYF
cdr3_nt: TGTGCCAGCAGCTCGGTGACGGGGGCCAATACGCAGTATTTT

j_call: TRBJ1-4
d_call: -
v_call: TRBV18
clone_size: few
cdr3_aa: CASSPWGNSNEKLFF
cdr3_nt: TGTGCCAGCTCACCATGGGGCAACTCTAATGAAAAACTGTTTTTT

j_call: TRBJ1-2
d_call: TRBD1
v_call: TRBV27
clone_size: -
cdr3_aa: CASSSPDRARSNYGYTF
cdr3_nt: TGTGCCAGCAGTTCCCCGGACAGGGCCCGTAGTAACTATGGCTACACCTTC

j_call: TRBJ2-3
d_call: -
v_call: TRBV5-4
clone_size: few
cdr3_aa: CASSHRATDTQYF
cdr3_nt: TGTGCCAGCAGCCACCGGGCCACAGATACGCAGTATTTT

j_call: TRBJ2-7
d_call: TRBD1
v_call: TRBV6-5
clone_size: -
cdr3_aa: CASSRDRDNTYEQYF
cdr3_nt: TGTGCCAGCAGCCGGGACAGGGACAATACCTACGAGCAGTACTTC

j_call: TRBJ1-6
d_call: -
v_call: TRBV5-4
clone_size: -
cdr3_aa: CASSLVTFSQNSPLHF
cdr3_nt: TGTGCCAGCAGCTTGGTCACTTTTTCTCAGAATTCACCCCTCCACTTT

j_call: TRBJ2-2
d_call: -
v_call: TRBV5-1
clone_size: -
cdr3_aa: CASSLNSLNTGELFF
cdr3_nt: TGCGCCAGCAGCTTGAACAGTCTGAACACCGGGGAGCTGTTTTTT

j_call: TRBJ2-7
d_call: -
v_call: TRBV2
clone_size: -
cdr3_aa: CASSVEGNSYEQYF
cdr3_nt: TGTGCCAGCAGTGTGGAGGGAAACTCCTACGAGCAGTACTTC

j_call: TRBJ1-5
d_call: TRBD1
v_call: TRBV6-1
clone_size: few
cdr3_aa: CASSGDSQPQHF
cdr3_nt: TGTGCCAGCAGTGGGGACAGTCAGCCCCAGCATTTT

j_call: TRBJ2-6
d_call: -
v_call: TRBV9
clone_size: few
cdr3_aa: CASSVAGGSGANVLTF
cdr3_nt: TGTGCCAGCAGCGTAGCCGGGGGCTCTGGGGCCAACGTCCTGACTTTC

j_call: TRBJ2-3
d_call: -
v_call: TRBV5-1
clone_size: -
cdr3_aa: CASSTGGPTDTQYF
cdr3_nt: TGCGCCAGCTCAACGGGGGGCCCCACAGATACGCAGTATTTT

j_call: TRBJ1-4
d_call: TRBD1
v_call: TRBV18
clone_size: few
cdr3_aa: CASSPGTGDEKLFF
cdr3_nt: TGTGCCAGCTCCCCCGGGACAGGGGATGAAAAACTGTTTTTT

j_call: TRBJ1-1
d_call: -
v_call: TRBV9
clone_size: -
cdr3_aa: CASSPDSTNTEAFF
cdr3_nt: TGTGCCAGCAGCCCGGACAGCACGAACACTGAAGCTTTCTTT

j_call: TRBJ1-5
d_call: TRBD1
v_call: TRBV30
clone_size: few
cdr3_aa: CAWRGQQGQPQHF
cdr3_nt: TGTGCCTGGAGGGGACAGCAGGGGCAGCCCCAGCATTTT

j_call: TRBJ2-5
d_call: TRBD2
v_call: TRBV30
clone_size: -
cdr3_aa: CAWSRGGQGETQYF
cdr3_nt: TGTGCCTGGAGTCGGGGGGGGCAGGGAGAGACCCAGTACTTC

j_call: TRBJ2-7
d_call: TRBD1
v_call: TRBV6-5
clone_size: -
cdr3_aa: CASSLGQGLYEQYF
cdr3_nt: TGTGCCAGCAGTCTCGGACAGGGGCTATACGAGCAGTACTTC

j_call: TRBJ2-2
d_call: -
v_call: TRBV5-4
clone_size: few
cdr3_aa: CASSSQEGHTGELFF
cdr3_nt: TGTGCCAGCAGCTCGCAAGAGGGTCACACCGGGGAGCTGTTTTTT

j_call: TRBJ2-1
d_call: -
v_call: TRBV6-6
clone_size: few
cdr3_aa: CASRPTGSEQFF
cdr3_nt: TGTGCCAGCAGACCAACAGGATCTGAGCAGTTCTTC

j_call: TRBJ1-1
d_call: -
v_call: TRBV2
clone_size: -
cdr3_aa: CASSEQGSTEAFF
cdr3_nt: TGTGCCAGCAGTGAACAGGGCTCCACTGAAGCTTTCTTT

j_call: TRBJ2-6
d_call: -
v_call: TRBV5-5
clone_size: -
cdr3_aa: CASSLSVSGANVLTF
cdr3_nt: TGTGCCAGCAGCTTGTCCGTCTCTGGGGCCAACGTCCTGACTTTC

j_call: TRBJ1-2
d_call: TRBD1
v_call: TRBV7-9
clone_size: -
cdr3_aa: CASSLTDRGRGYTF
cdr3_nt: TGTGCCAGCAGCTTAACCGACAGGGGGCGCGGCTACACCTTC

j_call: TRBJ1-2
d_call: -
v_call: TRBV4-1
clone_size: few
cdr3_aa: CASSQVGPGEGYTF
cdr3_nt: -

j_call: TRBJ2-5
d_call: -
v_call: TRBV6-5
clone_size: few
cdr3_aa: CASSYTTVQETQYF
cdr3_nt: TGTGCCAGCAGTTACACGACAGTCCAAGAGACCCAGTACTTC

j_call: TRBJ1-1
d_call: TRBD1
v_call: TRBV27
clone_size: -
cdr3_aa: CASSFSNRGGETEAFF
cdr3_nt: TGTGCCAGCAGTTTCTCTAACAGGGGCGGGGAGACTGAAGCTTTCTTT

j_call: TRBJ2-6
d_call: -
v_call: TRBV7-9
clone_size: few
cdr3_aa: CASSYTSSGANVLTF
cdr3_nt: TGTGCCAGCAGCTACACAAGCTCTGGGGCCAACGTCCTGACTTTC

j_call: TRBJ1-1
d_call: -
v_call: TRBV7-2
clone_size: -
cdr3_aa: CASSMTLNTEAFF
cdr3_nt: TGTGCCAGCAGCATGACACTGAACACTGAAGCTTTCTTT

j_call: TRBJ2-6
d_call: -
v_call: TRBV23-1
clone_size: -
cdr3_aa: CASSQPTINSLYGLTF
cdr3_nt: TGCGCCAGCAGTCAACCGACCATTAACAGTTTATACGGCCTGACTTTC

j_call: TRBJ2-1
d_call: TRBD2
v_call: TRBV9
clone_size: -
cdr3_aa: CASSLGAGGSYNEQFF
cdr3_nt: TGTGCCAGCAGCCTCGGAGCGGGGGGTTCCTACAATGAGCAGTTCTTC

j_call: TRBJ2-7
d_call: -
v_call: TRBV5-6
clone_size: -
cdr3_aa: CASSFVQYEQYF
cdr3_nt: TGTGCCAGCAGCTTTGTCCAATACGAGCAGTACTTC

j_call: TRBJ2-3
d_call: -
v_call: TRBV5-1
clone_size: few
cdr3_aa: CASSLTSTDTQYF
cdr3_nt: TGCGCCAGCAGCCTTACTAGCACAGATACGCAGTATTTT

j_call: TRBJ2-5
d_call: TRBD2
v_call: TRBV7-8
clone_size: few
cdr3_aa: CASSPREEGGQETQYF
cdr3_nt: TGTGCCAGCAGCCCCCGTGAGGAGGGAGGGCAAGAGACCCAGTACTTC

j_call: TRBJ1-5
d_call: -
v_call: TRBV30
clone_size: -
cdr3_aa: CAWSEDAPQPQHF
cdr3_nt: TGTGCCTGGAGTGAGGACGCCCCCCAGCCCCAGCATTTT

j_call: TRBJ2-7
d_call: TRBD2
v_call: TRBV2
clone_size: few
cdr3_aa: CASSVSGGREQYF
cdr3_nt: TGTGCCAGCAGTGTGTCGGGGGGTAGGGAGCAGTACTTC